A selection of T cell receptor beta chains follows, all from one sample in a study of T cell responses to AZD1222 COVID-19 vaccine. Clones were read by immunoSEQ multiplex PCR, and TCRdb kept only the in-frame ones, dropping some. The table includes 100,000 to 150,000 clones, around 86% detected once. Sequences were derived from peripheral blood, sampled on day 0 of AZD1222 vaccination. All receptors derive from an adult in good health. Each CDR3 is given with its conserved first and last residue. D genes are given only for firm matches. Expanded clones are given a class, and other clones once, few, many or no size at all.

j_gene,d_gene,v_gene,abundance,CDR3aa,CDR3nt
TRBJ2-4,.,TRBV30,.,CAWNERGIQYF,TGTGCCTGGAATGAGCGAGGCATTCAGTACTTC
TRBJ2-7,.,TRBV4-1,.,CASSPTGLYEQYF,TGCGCCAGCAGCCCCACGGGACTCTACGAGCAGTACTTC
TRBJ1-1,.,TRBV5-1,once,CASSADGNTEAFF,TGCGCCAGCAGCGCGGACGGGAACACTGAAGCTTTCTTT
TRBJ2-1,TRBD2,TRBV6-5,.,CASSYSGGSNEQFF,TGTGCCAGCAGTTACTCCGGCGGGAGCAATGAGCAGTTCTTC
TRBJ1-2,.,TRBV5-4,once,CASSPTGIGYTF,TGTGCCAGCAGCCCCACAGGGATCGGCTACACCTTC
TRBJ2-7,TRBD1,TRBV5-5,.,CASSPRQGYYEQYF,TGTGCCAGCAGCCCGAGACAGGGTTACTACGAGCAGTACTTC
TRBJ1-3,.,TRBV27,once,CASSFRYGNTIYF,TGTGCCAGCAGTTTCCGGTACGGAAACACCATATATTTT
TRBJ1-5,.,TRBV19,.,CASSGRHSNQPQHF,TGTGCCAGTAGTGGTAGACATAGCAATCAGCCCCAGCATTTT
TRBJ2-7,.,TRBV19,.,CASSTQDIPGGEQYF,TGTGCCAGTAGTACACAAGACATCCCAGGGGGGGAGCAGTACTTC
TRBJ1-3,.,TRBV6-2/TRBV6-3,.,CASSTGRSSGNTIYF,TGTGCCAGCAGTACCGGACGGTCCTCTGGAAACACCATATATTTT
TRBJ2-3,.,TRBV10-3,.,CAITKGITDTQYF,TGTGCCATCACAAAAGGAATCACAGATACGCAGTATTTT
TRBJ2-1,TRBD2,TRBV12-3/TRBV12-4,.,CASSSLAGGQFF,TGTGCCAGCAGTTCACTAGCGGGGGGACAGTTCTTC
TRBJ1-2,TRBD1,TRBV30,.,CACRGQGVIQVNGYTF,TGTGCCTGCCGGGGACAGGGGGTTATACAAGTTAATGGCTACACCTTC
TRBJ2-7,.,TRBV19,.,CASSWGDGSYEQYF,TGTGCCAGTAGTTGGGGGGATGGGTCCTACGAGCAGTACTTC
TRBJ1-2,.,TRBV30,.,CAYIGPGQSGGYTF,TGTGCCTACATAGGCCCCGGACAGTCAGGGGGCTACACCTTC
TRBJ1-3,.,TRBV7-2,.,CASSLTPGDTIYF,TGTGCCAGCAGCTTAACCCCAGGGGACACCATATATTTT
TRBJ1-1,.,TRBV4-2,.,CASSQVAQNTEAFF,TGTGCCAGCAGCCAAGTAGCGCAGAACACTGAAGCTTTCTTT
TRBJ1-5,.,TRBV7-2,.,CASSLRGGNQPQHF,TGTGCCAGCAGCTTACGGGGTGGCAATCAGCCCCAGCATTTT
TRBJ1-5,.,TRBV3-1/TRBV3-2,.,CASSRTTTGTEHQPQHF,TGTGCCAGCAGCCGCACAACTACAGGGACCGAGCATCAGCCCCAGCATTTT
TRBJ2-3,.,TRBV21-1,.,CASSMGPGTCVADTQYF,TGTGCCAGCAGCATGGGCCCAGGGACTTGTGTGGCAGATACGCAGTATTTT
TRBJ2-5,.,TRBV4-1,.,CASSQDEGSRAQYF,TGCGCCAGCAGCCAAGATGAAGGGTCGAGGGCCCAGTACTTC
TRBJ1-2,.,TRBV6-5,.,CASNKGSANYGYTF,TGTGCCAGCAATAAAGGGTCGGCTAACTATGGCTACACCTTC
TRBJ1-6,.,TRBV19,once,CASSMGGRNSPLHF,TGTGCCAGTAGTATGGGGGGGCGGAATTCACCCCTCCACTTT
TRBJ1-2,TRBD1,TRBV4-3,.,CASSQERGGQGFYGYTF,TGCGCCAGCAGCCAAGAAAGGGGGGGACAGGGCTTCTATGGCTACACCTTC
TRBJ2-6,.,TRBV30,once,CAWSTDEGSGANVLTF,TGTGCCTGGAGTACAGATGAGGGCTCTGGGGCCAACGTCCTGACTTTC
TRBJ2-7,.,TRBV30,.,CASTLLGRYEQYF,TGTGCCTCCACGCTACTAGGACGCTACGAGCAGTACTTC
TRBJ1-1,TRBD1,TRBV3-1/TRBV3-2,.,CASSHWGQGNTEAFF,TGTGCCAGCAGCCACTGGGGACAGGGCAACACTGAAGCTTTCTTT
TRBJ1-1,.,TRBV10-3,.,CAISGVAVWRDKAEAFF,TGTGCCATCAGTGGCGTCGCTGTTTGGCGAGATAAGGCTGAAGCTTTCTTT
TRBJ2-3,.,TRBV21-1,once,CARDTQYF,TGTGCCAGAGATACGCAGTATTTT
TRBJ1-5,.,TRBV19,.,CASQYIGGILLPQHF,TGTGCCAGCCAATATATAGGTGGGATTCTTCTTCCCCAGCATTTT
TRBJ1-3,.,TRBV4-2,few,CASSQDLRSSGNTIYF,TGTGCCAGCAGCCAAGATTTAAGGTCCTCTGGAAACACCATATATTTT
TRBJ2-3,TRBD1,TRBV9,.,CASSLNVGQGGTDTQYF,TGTGCCAGCAGCTTGAATGTGGGACAGGGGGGCACAGATACGCAGTATTTT
TRBJ1-4,.,TRBV6-2/TRBV6-3,.,CASSHGAGEKLFF,TGTGCCAGCAGCCATGGGGCTGGAGAAAAACTGTTTTTT
TRBJ1-1,TRBD1,TRBV10-3,few,CATLSTGQNTEAFF,TGTGCCACCCTATCGACAGGGCAGAACACTGAAGCTTTCTTT
TRBJ1-1,.,TRBV6-5,.,CASSYRERLNTEAFF,TGTGCCAGCAGTTACAGGGAGAGGCTGAACACTGAAGCTTTCTTT
TRBJ1-4,.,TRBV15,.,CATSSEGSTKEKLFF,TGTGCCACCAGCAGCGAAGGTTCTACGAAGGAAAAACTGTTTTTT
TRBJ1-3,.,TRBV5-1,once,CASRETVTGNTIYF,TGCGCCAGCAGGGAGACAGTCACTGGAAACACCATATATTTT
TRBJ2-2,TRBD2,TRBV7-6,.,CASSSSWGGTGELFF,TGTGCCAGCAGCTCTAGTTGGGGGGGTACCGGGGAGCTGTTTTTT
TRBJ1-1,TRBD1,TRBV6-2/TRBV6-3,.,CASSAEQGITEAFF,TGTGCCAGCAGTGCAGAACAGGGGATCACTGAAGCTTTCTTT
TRBJ1-6,.,TRBV10-3,.,CAIGEGFRNSPLHF,TGTGCCATCGGAGAGGGATTTAGGAATTCACCCCTCCACTTT
TRBJ1-2,TRBD1,TRBV3-1/TRBV3-2,.,CASSQSRRTGGYGYTF,TGTGCCAGCAGCCAATCGAGAAGGACAGGAGGATATGGCTACACCTTC
TRBJ1-5,.,TRBV2,.,CASSETGPNQPQHF,TGTGCCAGCAGTGAGACAGGTCCTAATCAGCCCCAGCATTTT
TRBJ2-3,.,TRBV5-4,.,CASTLGASRLTDTQYF,TGTGCCAGCACCCTAGGGGCGAGCCGTCTCACAGATACGCAGTATTTT
TRBJ1-2,.,TRBV12-3/TRBV12-4,.,CASSLETVGYTF,TGTGCCAGCAGTTTAGAGACAGTAGGCTACACCTTC
TRBJ1-4,.,TRBV6-1,few,CASSEARSGRTNEKLFF,TGTGCCAGCAGTGAAGCCCGATCGGGTAGAACTAATGAAAAACTGTTTTTT
TRBJ1-2,.,TRBV20-1,.,CSASIPLIDYTF,TGCAGTGCTAGTATCCCGCTGATTGACTACACCTTC
TRBJ2-2,.,TRBV27,.,CASSLKTNTGELFF,TGTGCCAGCAGTTTAAAGACGAACACCGGGGAGCTGTTTTTT
TRBJ1-1,.,TRBV6-5,.,CASIRAGINTEAFF,TGTGCCAGCATCAGGGCGGGGATAAACACTGAAGCTTTCTTT
TRBJ1-1,.,TRBV10-2,.,CASSEGKAFF,TGCGCCAGCAGTGAGGGTAAGGCTTTCTTT
TRBJ1-4,TRBD1,TRBV12-5,.,CASGPGTGEKLFF,TGTGCTAGTGGACCCGGGACAGGGGAGAAACTGTTTTTT
TRBJ2-2,.,TRBV5-1,.,CASSQTRPATGELFF,TGCGCCAGCAGCCAAACCAGGCCCGCCACCGGGGAGCTGTTTTTT
TRBJ2-3,TRBD2,TRBV6-5,.,CASSYSAGGVTDTQYF,TGTGCCAGCAGTTACTCCGCGGGGGGGGTCACAGATACGCAGTATTTT
TRBJ1-5,.,TRBV7-2,.,CASSLEPDQPQHF,TGTGCCAGCAGCTTAGAACCTGATCAGCCCCAGCATTTT
TRBJ1-4,.,TRBV4-3,.,CASSQTRTGEKLFF,TGCGCCAGCAGCCAAACCCGGACCGGGGAAAAACTGTTTTTT
TRBJ2-7,.,TRBV11-2,.,CASSLEAPKSYEQYF,TGTGCCAGCAGCTTAGAGGCGCCGAAATCCTACGAGCAGTACTTC
TRBJ2-1,TRBD2,TRBV18,.,CASSPGAGGRNEQFF,TGTGCCAGCTCACCAGGGGCGGGGGGAAGGAATGAGCAGTTCTTC
TRBJ1-4,TRBD1,TRBV5-5,.,CASSSIGTDSEKLFF,TGTGCCAGCAGCTCCATCGGGACAGATAGTGAAAAACTGTTTTTT
TRBJ1-1,.,TRBV24-1,.,CATSVFGNTEAFF,TGTGCCACCAGTGTTTTTGGGAACACTGAAGCTTTCTTT
TRBJ1-5,.,TRBV4-1,.,CASSQEGGGGNQPQHF,TGCGCCAGCAGCCAGGAGGGGGGAGGGGGCAATCAGCCCCAGCATTTT
TRBJ2-1,TRBD1,TRBV5-4,.,CASRLDRGPYNEQFF,TGTGCCAGCAGGTTGGACAGGGGTCCTTACAATGAGCAGTTCTTC